The 22 T cell receptor beta chains below all came from one sample that was sequenced in a study of cytomegalovirus exposure and HLA in healthy donors. Sequencing used immunoSEQ multiplex PCR; TCRdb keeps in-frame clones, though not all of them. The sample holds 110,000 or so clones; around 86% are singletons and the top ten take nearly 5%. The sequencing sample was made of PBMCs. These TCRs come from a man in his late teens or twenties in good health and CMV-seronegative.

The CDR3: CASRPTRDSKLYEQYF. The CDR3 nucleotides read TGTGCCAGTAGACCAACCCGGGACAGTAAACTCTACGAGCAGTACTTC. The chain combines TRBV19 with TRBJ2-7, with TRBD1 identical over 7 bases. The junction had 14 bases not matched to a gene; V was cut back by 6 bases and J by 3 bases. Looked up from germline, CDR1 is LNHDA and CDR2 is SQIVND (reference sequence). This CDR3 contains 16 residues.

This sequence joins TRBV5-1 and TRBJ1-3; D may be TRBD1 (5 bases). There are 14 residues in the CDR3. CDR1 and CDR2 from the germline V gene are SGHRS and YFSETQ. Trimming pared 0 bases from V and 2 bases from J, leaving 6 bases between. CDR3 amino acids: CASSLATAGNTIYF. The CDR3 coding sequence is TGCGCCAGCAGCTTGGCGACAGCTGGAAACACCATATATTTT.

The chain has TRBV19 and TRBJ2-7; 10 nucleotides match TRBD2. The germline CDR1 and CDR2 sequences are LNHDA and SQIVND (reference sequence). V lost 8 bases, J lost 2 bases, and 15 bases stayed unmatched. The CDR3 has 17 residues. The chain's CDR3 is CASARTGSGGLPYEQYF. CDR3 sequence (DNA): TGTGCCAGTGCCCGGACGGGTAGCGGGGGGCTTCCCTACGAGCAGTACTTC.

V and J are TRBV5-6 and TRBJ1-1, with a tentative D call TRBD1 (6 bases). V gave up 0 bases and J gave up 8 bases, with 14 bases separating them. Germline assignment: CDR1 SGHDT and CDR2 YYEEEE. The CDR3 is 14 amino acids. In nucleotides, the CDR3 is TGTGCCAGCAGCTTGGTAGCAGGGGTAGCAGAAGCTTTCTTT. It translates to CASSLVAGVAEAFF.

The chain combines TRBV12-5 with TRBJ1-4; D is unresolved. The CDR3 length is 15 residues. The V gene's germline CDR1 is LGHNT and CDR2 FRNRAP. V was clipped by 6 bases and J by 7 bases, with 18 bases between them. CDR3 sequence: CASGDSGYEGEKLFF. In DNA form, the CDR3 reads TGTGCTAGTGGCGATTCGGGGTATGAGGGTGAAAAACTGTTTTTT.

In nucleotides, the CDR3 is TGTGCCAGTACTGAGGGTACTGACTATGGCTACACCTTC. This sequence encodes CASTEGTDYGYTF. This sequence joins TRBV6-5 and TRBJ1-2; D unclear. The CDR3 has 13 residues. V lost 9 bases, J lost 3 bases, and 14 bases lay in between. Germline V gene data show CDR1 as MNHEY and CDR2 as SVGAGI.

The rearrangement links TRBV6-6 to TRBJ1-2; possible D gene TRBD1, 5 bases. There are 16 residues in the CDR3. Germline CDR1 MNHNY, CDR2 SVGAGI (reference sequence). Trimming removed 2 bases from V and 3 bases from J, with 16 bases in between. The CDR3 coding sequence is TGTGCCAGCAGTTACCTATCCACAGGCCCTTACTATGGCTACACCTTC. Translation gives CASSYLSTGPYYGYTF.

The sample holds one count of this clone. J is TRBJ2-3 and V is TRBV27; 7 bases map to TRBD1. V lost 3 bases, J lost 5 bases, and 5 bases stayed unmatched. Germline values: CDR1 MNHEY, CDR2 SMNVEV (reference sequence). The CDR3 has 14 residues. The CDR3 region is CASSLGDRRDTQYF. CDR3 nucleotides: TGTGCCAGCAGTTTGGGGGACAGAAGAGATACGCAGTATTTT.

This clone occurred a few times. The rearrangement joins TRBV27 to TRBJ1-6, with 9 nucleotides matching TRBD1. The CDR3 is 14 residues long. Trimming removed 5 bases from V and 10 bases from J; junction bases left unmatched: 6. The V gene's germline CDR1 is MNHEY and CDR2 SMNVEV (reference sequence). This CDR3 is CASSPWTGVSPLHF. In DNA, the CDR3 is TGTGCCAGCAGTCCTTGGACAGGGGTATCACCCCTCCACTTT.

The CDR3 loop reads CSVRFLGTYSNQPQHF. The CDR3 coding sequence is TGCAGCGTTAGATTTTTGGGCACCTATAGCAATCAGCCCCAGCATTTT. The chain is built from TRBV29-1 and TRBJ1-5; no firm D call. Trimming took 5 bases from V and 0 from J, leaving 17 bases between them. The CDR3 sequence is 16 residues long. CDR1 is SQVTM and CDR2 is ANQGSEA in the germline V gene.

The chain carries TRBV19 and TRBJ1-5; 8 positions agree with TRBD1. Trimming took 3 bases from V and 2 from J; bases not matched to a gene: 3. This CDR3 comprises 15 residues. Germline lookup yields CDR1 LNHDA and CDR2 SQIVND (reference sequence). The CDR3 loop is CASSIAGQGNQPQHF. CDR3 bases: TGTGCCAGTAGTATTGCGGGACAGGGCAATCAGCCCCAGCATTTT.

This clone was recorded once. This chain links TRBV2 with TRBJ1-3; D call uncertain. V lost 3 bases and J 4 bases, leaving 13 bases between the germline ends. CDR1 and CDR2 from the germline V gene are SNHLY and FYNNEI. The CDR3 has 15 residues. Here the CDR3 reads CASSEMAVSGNTIYF. In DNA, the CDR3 is TGTGCCAGCAGTGAGATGGCAGTCTCGGGAAACACCATATATTTT.

The chain employs TRBV6-1 and TRBJ1-4; 7 bases fit TRBD1. CDR1 and CDR2 from the germline V gene are MNHNS and SASEGT. With 6 bases clipped from V and 7 bases from J, the junction kept 5 bases outside the gene matches. This CDR3 is built from 13 residues. The CDR3 sequence is CASRLQGGEKLFF. The CDR3 DNA reads TGTGCCAGCAGGTTGCAGGGGGGTGAAAAACTGTTTTTT.

The chain joins TRBV2 to TRBJ1-4; TRBD1 might be the D (6 bases). V was shortened by 4 bases and J by 3 bases, with 12 bases between the two germline ends. The CDR3 length is 15 residues. CDR1 is SNHLY and CDR2 is FYNNEI in the germline V gene. DNA for the CDR3: TGTGCCAGCAGTGGCAGTGACAGGCCTAATGAAAAACTGTTTTTT. It specifies CASSGSDRPNEKLFF.

This clone was found once. This chain links TRBV6-5 with TRBJ2-2, with 7 bases matching TRBD2. V lost 2 bases and J lost 5; bases outside the gene matches: 5. CDR3 length equals 15 residues. Per germline, CDR1 MNHEY and CDR2 SVGAGI. The CDR3 coding sequence is TGTGCCAGCAGTTACGGGGAGGGAACTACCGGGGAGCTGTTTTTT. Translating it yields CASSYGEGTTGELFF.

The genes are TRBV13 and TRBJ2-1; the match to TRBD2 covers 9 bases. CDR3 length: 14 residues. Germline V CDR1 and CDR2: PRHDT, FYEKMQ (reference sequence). Trimming took 6 bases from V and 8 from J; bases not matched to a gene: 8. The CDR3 protein is CASRDTGTSYEQFF. The DNA of the CDR3 is TGTGCCAGCAGGGACACCGGGACTAGCTATGAGCAGTTCTTC.

This clone was seen a few times. This chain uses TRBV19 with TRBJ1-3; D is unresolved. From germline, CDR1 is LNHDA and CDR2 SQIVND (reference sequence). CDR3 size: 15 residues. V lost 5 bases and J 1 base, leaving 12 bases between the germline ends. CDR3 protein: CASSSQSSSGNTIYF. CDR3 DNA sequence: TGTGCCAGTAGTTCACAGTCATCTTCTGGAAACACCATATATTTT.

This clone came up once. V gene TRBV5-1 combines with J gene TRBJ1-3, with TRBD1 as a possible D gene (6 bases). Between the trimmed V and J ends, which lost 0 bases and 4 bases, there was a span of 8 bases. The CDR3 is 14 amino acids. The germline CDR1 and CDR2 sequences are SGHRS and YFSETQ. CDR3 protein: CASSLGQAGNTIYF. The CDR3 DNA sequence: TGCGCCAGCAGCTTGGGACAGGCAGGAAACACCATATATTTT. The full variable domain, rest sourced from reference TRBV5-1 and TRBJ1-3, is KAGVTQTPRYLIKTRGQQVTLSCSPISGHRSVSWYQQTPGQGLQFLFEYFSETQRNKGNFPGRFSGRQFSNSRSEMNVSTLELGDSALYLCASSLGQAGNTIYFGEGSWLTVV.

J is TRBJ1-5 and V is TRBV19; TRBD1 matches 7 bases. The J segment lost 3 bases and the V segment lost 7 bases, leaving 18 bases of the junction unmatched. From germline, CDR1 is LNHDA and CDR2 SQIVND (reference sequence). The CDR3 has 18 amino acids. The CDR3 region has the DNA TGTGCCAGTAAGGATGAGCGGATGGGACAGAGAAACAATCAGCCCCAGCATTTT. Translated: CASKDERMGQRNNQPQHF.

This rearrangement joins TRBV29-1 to TRBJ1-5; no definite D call. This CDR3 comprises 12 residues. The germline V gene encodes CDR1 SQVTM and CDR2 ANQGSEA. Trimming left V 4 bases short and J 4 bases short, with 8 bases between. The CDR3 loop is CSVGGVNQPQHF. The CDR3 coding sequence is TGCAGCGTTGGCGGGGTTAATCAGCCCCAGCATTTT.

This clone was observed a few times. CDR3 region: CASSAPQGALISGYTF. The CDR3 DNA follows: TGTGCCAGTAGCGCCCCCCAGGGGGCTTTGATCAGTGGCTACACCTTC. The chain uses TRBV19 and TRBJ1-2; TRBD1 aligns across 8 bases. Germline V gene sequence: CDR1 LNHDA, CDR2 SQIVND (reference sequence). V was pared by 6 bases and J by 7 bases, with 16 bases of the junction left unmatched. This CDR3 is built from 16 residues.

The rearrangement joins TRBV6-5 to TRBJ2-7, with TRBD1 identical over 9 bases. The CDR3 sequence is 15 residues long. The junction had 9 bases not matched to a gene; V was cut back by 4 bases and J by 5 bases. In germline, CDR1 is MNHEY, CDR2 SVGAGI. CDR3 loop: CASSSRGTGQDEQYF. The CDR3 DNA reads TGTGCCAGCAGTTCCAGAGGGACAGGGCAGGACGAGCAGTACTTC.